These 10 T cell receptor beta chains were sequenced from one sample in a study of cytomegalovirus exposure and HLA in healthy donors. Primers for the PCR totalled 60 Vbeta and 13 Jbeta. This table comes from immunoSEQ multiplex PCR, and its TCRdb copy is limited to in-frame clones, with some not included. The sample includes 30,000 to 40,000 clones, more than 90% of them seen just once. The specimen was PBMCs. The receptors originated from a young woman in good health and CMV-seronegative.

The genes are TRBV7-3 and TRBJ2-3; TRBD2 matches at 8 bases. The CDR3 sequence is 16 residues long. Germline V gene sequence: CDR1 SGHTA, CDR2 FQGTGA. With 5 bases clipped from V and 5 bases from J, the junction kept 12 bases outside the gene matches. In nucleotides, the CDR3 is TGTGCCAGCAGCCTACACGGGAGGGCCATAGGAGATACGCAGTATTTT. Protein: CASSLHGRAIGDTQYF.

The rearrangement uses TRBV5-8 and TRBJ1-5; 10 bases fit TRBD1. The CDR3 sequence is 16 residues long. After removal of 4 bases from V and 2 bases from J, the junction contained 6 bases not matched to a gene. Germline CDR1 reads SGHTS; CDR2 reads YDEGEE. The CDR3 region is CASSMTGGLGNQPQHF. The DNA of the CDR3 is TGTGCCAGCAGCATGACAGGGGGCCTGGGCAATCAGCCCCAGCATTTT.

The chain combines TRBV14 with TRBJ1-2, with TRBD1 as a possible D gene (6 bases). CDR3 size: 15 residues. Trimming cost V 0 bases and J 8 bases, with 16 bases left between them. The V gene's germline CDR1 is SGHDN and CDR2 FVKESK. The chain's CDR3 is CASSQDENRVGGYTF. DNA of the CDR3: TGTGCCAGCAGCCAAGATGAAAACAGGGTGGGAGGCTACACCTTC.

This rearrangement joins TRBV25-1 to TRBJ1-2; D unresolved. This CDR3 spans 13 amino acids. The germline V gene encodes CDR1 MGHDK and CDR2 SYGVNS. V was trimmed by 8 bases and J by 4 bases, leaving 14 bases between them. DNA for the CDR3: TGTGCCAGCTCCGCTGTTAGTTCCTATGGCTACACCTTC. It codes for CASSAVSSYGYTF.

This chain uses TRBV5-1 with TRBJ1-2; D unresolved. With 4 bases removed from V and 3 bases from J, the gap between germline ends came to 10 bases. This CDR3 comprises 13 residues. CDR1 is SGHRS, CDR2 YFSETQ, per germline. The CDR3 region has the DNA TGCGCCAGCAGCCCCGACACCCACTATGGCTACACCTTC. Protein: CASSPDTHYGYTF.

This chain links TRBV5-1 with TRBJ2-7; TRBD1 is a possible D gene (6 bases). This CDR3 contains 14 residues. The germline V gene has CDR1 SGHRS and CDR2 YFSETQ. V dropped 5 bases and J dropped 0 bases, with 12 bases sitting between them. Here the CDR3 reads CASRAQGSSYEQYF. CDR3 DNA sequence: TGCGCCAGCAGGGCGCAGGGGAGCTCCTACGAGCAGTACTTC. Variable domain in full (rest from reference TRBV5-1 and TRBJ2-7): KAGVTQTPRYLIKTRGQQVTLSCSPISGHRSVSWYQQTPGQGLQFLFEYFSETQRNKGNFPGRFSGRQFSNSRSEMNVSTLELGDSALYLCASRAQGSSYEQYFGPGTRLTVT.

The chain has TRBV4-1 and TRBJ2-3, with 7 bases lining up with TRBD1. Germline CDR1 and CDR2: MGHRA and YSYEKL. After removal of 4 bases from V and 4 bases from J, the junction contained 5 bases not matched to a gene. This CDR3 spans 14 amino acids. The CDR3 loop reads CASSLRDSADTQYF. The CDR3, as DNA: TGCGCCAGCAGCCTCAGGGACAGCGCAGATACGCAGTATTTT.

The CDR3 loop reads CASRSSTGGKVYGYTF. CDR3 DNA: TGTGCCAGCAGGAGTTCTACGGGGGGCAAAGTCTATGGCTACACCTTC. This chain connects TRBV5-4 to TRBJ1-2, with D maybe TRBD1 (6 bases). Trimming removed 5 bases at V and 4 bases at J, with 21 bases between. CDR1 is SGHNT and CDR2 is YYREEE in the germline V gene (reference sequence). CDR3 length: 16 residues.

This chain connects TRBV11-2 to TRBJ1-5, with D perhaps TRBD1 (5 bases). The V end lost 2 bases, the J end lost 2 bases, and 10 bases lay between the germline ends. The CDR3 consists of 15 residues. Germline CDR1 SGHAT, CDR2 FQNNGV. CDR3 protein: CASSLRGFRNQPQHF. Written as DNA, the CDR3 is TGTGCCAGCAGCTTACGGGGGTTTCGCAATCAGCCCCAGCATTTT. Combining the CDR3 with reference TRBV11-2 and TRBJ1-5 gives the whole variable domain EAGVAQSPRYKIIEKRQSVAFWCNPISGHATLYWYQQILGQGPKLLIQFQNNGVVDDSQLPKDRFSAERLKGVDSTLKIQPAKLEDSAVYLCASSLRGFRNQPQHFGDGTRLSIL.

The V and J genes are TRBV29-1 and TRBJ2-5; 7 positions match TRBD1. J gave up 2 bases and V 1 base, and 7 bases lay outside the gene matches. CDR1 is SQVTM, CDR2 ANQGSEA, per germline. CDR3 length: 15 residues. The CDR3 sequence is CSVEGTGDTQETQYF. The CDR3 region has the DNA TGCAGCGTTGAAGGGACAGGCGACACTCAAGAGACCCAGTACTTC.